The rows below give T cell receptor beta chains drawn from one sample of a study of blood T cell repertoires in COVID-19. TCRdb keeps only in-frame clones here, not all; method: immunoSEQ multiplex PCR. The sample carries approximately 300,000 clones, around 86% recorded once. The sequencing sample was made of peripheral blood. The receptors originated from a woman aged 45-65 years with acute or convalescent COVID-19. Both conserved end residues are part of each CDR3. D genes are given only for firm matches. Clone size is given for some rows only: seen once, a few or many times, or a class if the clone is expanded.

j_gene	d_gene	v_gene	abundance	CDR3aa	CDR3nt
TRBJ2-3	TRBD1	TRBV7-9	-	CASSFPPQGATDTQYF	TGTGCCAGCAGCTTCCCACCACAGGGGGCGACAGATACGCAGTATTTT
TRBJ1-5	-	TRBV27	-	CASSRGSSGGQPQHF	TGTGCCAGCAGTAGAGGCAGCTCGGGGGGACAGCCCCAGCATTTT
TRBJ2-7	TRBD2	TRBV27	-	CASSFAAGALPYEQYF	TGTGCCAGCAGTTTCGCAGCGGGGGCTTTACCCTACGAGCAGTACTTC
TRBJ1-2	TRBD1	TRBV5-1	-	CASRGQGFYGYTF	TGCGCCAGCAGGGGACAGGGATTCTATGGCTACACCTTC
TRBJ1-6	-	TRBV28	-	CASRGGGAGNSPLHF	TGTGCCAGCCGTGGTGGGGGGGCTGGGAATTCACCCCTCCACTTT
TRBJ1-6	TRBD1	TRBV7-9	few	CASSDRGNSPLHF	TGTGCCAGCAGCGACAGGGGTAATTCACCCCTCCACTTT
TRBJ1-2	TRBD1	TRBV20-1	-	CSAGTDYGYTF	TGCAGTGCTGGGACAGACTATGGCTACACCTTC
TRBJ2-2	-	TRBV2	-	CASRLAPRELFF	TGTGCCAGCAGACTAGCCCCCCGGGAGCTGTTTTTT
TRBJ2-7	-	TRBV6-5	-	CASSYQQGLYEQYF	TGTGCCAGCAGTTACCAGCAGGGGCTATACGAGCAGTACTTC
TRBJ2-1	TRBD2	TRBV5-1	-	CASSLVAGVYNEQFF	TGCGCCAGCAGCTTGGTAGCGGGGGTCTACAATGAGCAGTTCTTC
TRBJ2-7	TRBD1	TRBV19	-	CASSIDGQGYEQYF	TGTGCCAGTAGTATTGACGGACAGGGCTACGAGCAGTACTTC
TRBJ2-1	TRBD2	TRBV5-8	-	CASSGLADQYNEQFF	TGTGCCAGCAGTGGACTAGCGGACCAATACAATGAGCAGTTCTTC
TRBJ1-5	-	TRBV18	-	CASSQLQGSVGQPQHF	TGTGCCAGCTCACAACTCCAGGGGTCTGTTGGTCAGCCCCAGCATTTT
TRBJ2-1	TRBD1	TRBV6-6	-	CASSSAGQGFNEQFF	TGTGCCAGCAGTTCCGCGGGACAGGGATTCAATGAGCAGTTCTTC
TRBJ1-3	-	TRBV5-8	-	CASSQTARGSGNTIYF	TGTGCCAGCAGCCAAACCGCCCGGGGCTCTGGAAACACCATATATTTT
TRBJ1-2	-	TRBV5-1	-	CASSLGNLAGPGGYTF	TGCGCCAGCAGCTTGGGTAACCTCGCAGGACCGGGGGGCTACACCTTC
TRBJ2-5	TRBD1	TRBV9	-	CASSVDPLQGQTQYF	TGTGCCAGCAGCGTAGACCCTCTACAGGGGCAGACCCAGTACTTC
TRBJ2-7	-	TRBV19	-	CASSIMAGPYEQYF	TGTGCCAGTAGTATAATGGCAGGCCCCTACGAGCAGTACTTC
TRBJ2-3	-	TRBV28	-	CASSLYPTRGARTDTQYF	TGTGCCAGCAGCCTTTACCCGACCAGGGGGGCCCGCACAGATACGCAGTATTTT
TRBJ2-1	TRBD1	TRBV7-8	-	CASSQTGEQFF	TGTGCCAGCAGCCAGACAGGGGAGCAGTTCTTC
TRBJ1-4	TRBD1	TRBV4-1	-	CASSQGGTGGEKLFF	TGCGCCAGCAGCCAAGGTGGGACAGGGGGTGAAAAACTGTTTTTT
TRBJ2-2	TRBD2	TRBV6-2/TRBV6-3	-	CASSYSRPGLAGARRTGELFF	TGTGCCAGCAGTTACTCCAGACCGGGACTAGCGGGAGCGAGGCGCACCGGGGAGCTGTTTTTT
TRBJ1-4	-	TRBV7-2	-	CASSLIRDEKLFF	TGTGCCAGCAGCTTAATACGGGATGAAAAACTGTTTTTT
TRBJ1-1	-	TRBV5-6	-	CASSLFMNTEAFF	TGTGCCAGCAGCTTGTTCATGAACACTGAAGCTTTCTTT
TRBJ2-7	TRBD2	TRBV28	-	CASSFGGDEQYF	TGTGCCAGCAGTTTTGGGGGGGACGAGCAGTACTTC
TRBJ1-2	TRBD1	TRBV12-3/TRBV12-4	-	CASSRQGFDGYTF	TGTGCCAGCAGCCGACAGGGTTTCGATGGCTACACCTTC
TRBJ2-7	TRBD1	TRBV7-8	once	CASSLVQGAAYEQYF	TGTGCCAGCAGCTTAGTACAGGGGGCCGCCTACGAGCAGTACTTC
TRBJ1-1	-	TRBV18	-	CASSPQGPKEAFF	TGTGCCAGCTCACCTCAGGGTCCTAAGGAGGCTTTCTTT
TRBJ2-3	-	TRBV5-1	-	CASSSQSSTDTQYF	TGCGCCAGCAGCTCACAGTCTAGCACAGATACGCAGTATTTT
TRBJ1-1	-	TRBV9	-	CASSVVGGEAFF	TGTGCCAGCAGCGTAGTGGGAGGGGAGGCTTTCTTT
TRBJ1-5	TRBD1	TRBV7-9	-	CASSVQGDQPQHF	TGTGCCAGCAGCGTACAGGGGGACCAGCCCCAGCATTTT
TRBJ1-1	-	TRBV9	-	CASSVGMGAGTEAFF	TGTGCCAGCAGCGTAGGCATGGGGGCTGGCACTGAAGCTTTCTTT
TRBJ2-7	TRBD1	TRBV19	-	CASSMFASRDRVPYGRSYEQYF	TGTGCCAGTAGTATGTTTGCGAGCCGGGACAGGGTCCCCTACGGGCGGAGCTACGAGCAGTACTTC
TRBJ1-2	-	TRBV7-9	-	CASSMTELGGYTF	TGTGCCAGCAGCATGACAGAGCTCGGTGGCTACACCTTC
TRBJ2-5	TRBD2	TRBV2	few	CATWTSGSETQYF	TGTGCCACATGGACTAGCGGGAGTGAGACCCAGTACTTC
TRBJ1-5	-	TRBV5-1	-	CASSLLAGRNQPQHF	TGCGCCAGCAGCTTGTTGGCAGGGCGCAATCAGCCCCAGCATTTT
TRBJ2-1	TRBD2	TRBV6-6	-	CASSIPTSVYNEQFF	TGTGCCAGCAGTATCCCGACTAGCGTGTACAATGAGCAGTTCTTC
TRBJ2-7	TRBD1	TRBV27	-	CASSLWGQGASYEQYF	TGTGCCAGCAGTTTGTGGGGACAGGGGGCGAGCTACGAGCAGTACTTC
TRBJ2-3	-	TRBV21-1	-	CASSKDRGRAAGVGGDTQYF	TGTGCCAGCAGCAAAGATCGCGGACGGGCAGCGGGAGTGGGGGGAGATACGCAGTATTTT
TRBJ1-2	TRBD1	TRBV7-8	-	CASSLERGREDGYTF	TGTGCCAGCAGCTTAGAAAGGGGGCGTGAGGACGGCTACACCTTC
TRBJ1-2	-	TRBV27	-	CASSYREDSNYGYTF	TGTGCCAGCAGTTATCGGGAGGATAGTAACTATGGCTACACCTTC
TRBJ2-1	-	TRBV6-5	-	CASRLANYNEQFF	TGTGCCAGCAGGCTAGCGAACTACAATGAGCAGTTCTTC
TRBJ2-1	-	TRBV6-5	-	CASTHRAGYNEQFF	TGTGCCAGCACTCACAGGGCCGGATACAATGAGCAGTTCTTC
TRBJ2-7	TRBD2	TRBV27	-	CASSLGLAGGEQYF	TGTGCCAGCAGCCTGGGACTAGCGGGAGGTGAGCAGTACTTC